Listed here are 30 T cell receptor beta chains from one sample, sequenced in a study of beta chain features in type 1 diabetes. Since all of the isolated RNA was reverse transcribed, expressed TCRB transcripts were what got sequenced. Data came from immunoSEQ multiplex PCR; TCRdb stores just in-frame clones and leaves some out. The sample lists some 900,000 clones, 15% to 20% seen once, with 0.02% to 0.03% in the top ten. The sequenced sample consisted of naive CD4+ T cells from blood. The receptors were gathered from a woman aged 18-29 years in good health.

In its sample, this clone was seen a few times. The chain has TRBV5-4 and TRBJ2-1; TRBD2 matches at 9 bases. The germline V gene has CDR1 SGHNT and CDR2 YYREEE (reference sequence). V lost 0 bases and J lost 4; bases outside the gene matches: 5. This CDR3 comprises 16 residues. CDR3 sequence reads: CASSLDGLAGYNEQFF. The DNA for the CDR3 is TGTGCCAGCAGCTTGGACGGGCTAGCGGGGTACAATGAGCAGTTCTTC.

This clone was seen a few times. The J gene is TRBJ2-3, the V gene TRBV15; D unclear. V was shortened by 0 bases and J by 3 bases, with 7 bases between the two germline ends. In germline, CDR1 is LNHNV, CDR2 YYDKDF (reference sequence). This CDR3 is 14 amino acids long. CDR3 residues: CATSRDLRTDTQYF. The CDR3, as DNA: TGTGCCACCAGCAGAGATTTAAGGACAGATACGCAGTATTTT. Supplemented by reference TRBV15 and TRBJ2-3, the full variable domain reads DAMVIQNPRYQVTQFGKPVTLSCSQTLNHNVMYWYQQKSSQAPKLLFHYYDKDFNNEADTPDNFQSRRPNTSFCFLDIRSPGLGDTAMYLCATSRDLRTDTQYFGPGTRLTVL.

This chain connects TRBV9 to TRBJ2-3; D uncertain. The germline V gene encodes CDR1 SGDLS and CDR2 YYNGEE. Between the trimmed V and J ends, which lost 0 bases and 1 base, there was a span of 15 bases. The CDR3 extends over 17 amino acids. CDR3 protein: CASSVGAPAVGTDTQYF. CDR3 bases: TGTGCCAGCAGCGTAGGTGCCCCGGCTGTTGGCACAGATACGCAGTATTTT.

This clone appeared a few times. The chain carries TRBV28 and TRBJ2-3, with D unclear. The CDR3 consists of 11 residues. CDR1 is MDHEN and CDR2 is SYDVKM in the germline V gene. Trimming shortened V by 7 bases and J by 9 bases, and 11 bases separated the two germline ends. In DNA form, the CDR3 reads TGTGCCAGCACGCGAGCGCGGACGCAGTATTTT. It specifies CASTRARTQYF.

The CDR3 region is CASSERQGVGMAKNIQYF. The CDR3 nucleotides read TGTGCCAGCAGTGAAAGACAGGGGGTAGGGATGGCCAAAAACATTCAGTACTTC. V usage is TRBV6-1 and J usage is TRBJ2-4; 9 nucleotides line up with TRBD1. Germline V lookup: CDR1 MNHNS, CDR2 SASEGT. The length of the CDR3 is 18 residues. V gave up 2 bases and J gave up 1 base; unmatched junction bases: 9.

V is TRBV25-1 and J is TRBJ1-4; possibly TRBD1 for D (6 bases). The CDR3 is 16 residues long. Germline-derived CDR1 and CDR2 are MGHDK and SYGVNS. Trimming took 0 bases from V and 4 from J, leaving 12 bases between them. DNA of the CDR3: TGTGCCAGCAGTGAATATCCGGGACACTTTAATGAAAAACTGTTTTTT. Amino acid sequence: CASSEYPGHFNEKLFF. Supplemented by reference TRBV25-1 and TRBJ1-4, the full variable domain reads EADIYQTPRYLVIGTGKKITLECSQTMGHDKMYWYQQDPGMELHLIHYSYGVNSTEKGDLSSESTVSRIRTEHFPLTLESARPSHTSQYLCASSEYPGHFNEKLFFGSGTQLSVL.

Only a few counts were recorded for this clone. CDR3 protein: CASSTTGVSSYNEQFF. CDR3 DNA sequence: TGCGCCAGCAGTACAACAGGGGTTAGCTCCTACAATGAGCAGTTCTTC. The genes are TRBV5-1 and TRBJ2-1; 7 bases match TRBD1. The CDR3 is 16 amino acids. The V and J ends lost 5 bases and 0 bases, in that order; junction bases with no gene match: 8. CDR1 and CDR2 from the germline V gene are SGHRS and YFSETQ.

This clone was observed a handful of times. The CDR3 DNA is TGCGCCAGCAGTGAAATCACTGAAGCTTTCTTT. Protein: CASSEITEAFF. V and J are TRBV10-2 and TRBJ1-1; D call uncertain. CDR3 length: 11 residues. Germline CDR1 reads WSHSY; CDR2 reads SAAADI. V dropped 3 bases and J dropped 4 bases, with 3 bases sitting between them.

Only a few counts were recorded for this clone. The chain uses TRBV28 and TRBJ2-1; 8 nucleotides match TRBD2. Germline V gives CDR1 MDHEN, CDR2 SYDVKM. J was trimmed by 7 bases and V by 6 bases; bases with no gene match: 8. CDR3 size: 14 residues. This CDR3 reads CASRLGLAGNEQFF. The CDR3 coding sequence is TGTGCCAGCAGGCTCGGACTAGCTGGTAATGAGCAGTTCTTC.

Only a few counts were recorded for this clone. The chain joins TRBV28 to TRBJ1-2, with D perhaps TRBD1 (5 bases). Germline lookup yields CDR1 MDHEN and CDR2 SYDVKM. The CDR3 is made up of 12 amino acids. The germline V and J ends were trimmed by 7 bases and 3 bases, with 9 bases remaining between them. CDR3 region: CASNRGYYGYTF. CDR3 nucleotide sequence: TGTGCCAGCAATCGGGGCTACTATGGCTACACCTTC.

This chain connects TRBV2 to TRBJ2-5, with 7 bases that match TRBD1. The CDR3 runs 14 residues. J was trimmed by 5 bases and V by 6 bases; bases with no gene match: 9. In germline, CDR1 is SNHLY, CDR2 FYNNEI. The CDR3 sequence: CASRVSPRGETQYF. In DNA form, the CDR3 reads TGTGCCAGCAGGGTTAGTCCCAGGGGGGAGACCCAGTACTTC.

This clone was counted a few times. This chain links TRBV28 with TRBJ2-7; perhaps TRBD2 as D (5 bases). The germline gives CDR1 MDHEN, CDR2 SYDVKM. The length of the CDR3 is 14 residues. V gave up 3 bases and J gave up 6 bases, with 15 bases separating them. The CDR3 coding sequence is TGTGCCAGCAGTTTCGATACTGGTGGAGGCGAGCAGTACTTC. Residues: CASSFDTGGGEQYF.

The count of this clone is one. J is TRBJ1-2 and V is TRBV16; the D is unclear. Germline loops: CDR1 KGHSY, CDR2 FQNENV. The CDR3 extends over 13 amino acids. Trimming removed 0 bases at V and 7 bases at J, with 9 bases between. The CDR3 region has the DNA TGTGCCAGCAGCCAATCCACAGTGAGTGGCTACACCTTC. This translates into CASSQSTVSGYTF.

The rearrangement uses TRBV9 and TRBJ2-3, with unresolved D. V lost 0 bases, J lost 2 bases, and 10 bases lay in between. Germline V CDR1 and CDR2: SGDLS, YYNGEE. This CDR3 spans 15 amino acids. CDR3 nucleotide sequence: TGTGCCAGCAGCGTAGGAGTAATTAACACAGATACGCAGTATTTT. Protein sequence: CASSVGVINTDTQYF.

This clone was picked up a small number of times. V and J are TRBV5-4 and TRBJ2-7, with D possibly matching TRBD1 (7 bases). The germline V gene has CDR1 SGHNT and CDR2 YYREEE (reference sequence). With 0 bases removed from V and 3 bases from J, the gap between germline ends came to 13 bases. The CDR3 covers 15 residues. The CDR3 sequence is CASSLATQGGYEQYF. CDR3 DNA: TGTGCCAGCAGCTTGGCCACGCAGGGGGGCTACGAGCAGTACTTC. Full variable domain (rest looked up from reference TRBV5-4 and TRBJ2-7): ETGVTQSPTHLIKTRGQQVTLRCSSQSGHNTVSWYQQALGQGPQFIFQYYREEENGRGNFPPRFSGLQFPNYSSELNVNALELDDSALYLCASSLATQGGYEQYFGPGTRLTVT.

The chain joins TRBV6-5 to TRBJ1-5; maybe TRBD1 (5 bases). CDR1 and CDR2 from the germline V gene are MNHEY and SVGAGI. V lost 0 bases, J lost 6 bases, and 9 bases lay in between. The CDR3 runs to 14 residues. The CDR3 spells CASSYSGGSQPQHF. The CDR3 DNA follows: TGTGCCAGCAGTTACTCGGGGGGAAGTCAGCCCCAGCATTTT.

This clone has more than one count but fewer than ten. This rearrangement joins TRBV18 to TRBJ2-7; 7 bases line up with TRBD2. The V gene end was trimmed by 5 bases and the J gene end by 2 bases; junction bases not matched to a gene: 6. There are 14 residues in the CDR3. The germline V gene has CDR1 KGHSH and CDR2 LQKENI. The CDR3 DNA is TGTGCCAGCTCATGGCGGGAGACCGCCTACGAGCAGTACTTC. Its protein product is CASSWRETAYEQYF.

This clone was seen only a few times. The chain employs TRBV5-1 and TRBJ2-1, with 7 bases matching TRBD2. The CDR3 runs 16 residues. Germline-derived CDR1 and CDR2 are SGHRS and YFSETQ. V lost 1 base to trimming and J lost 1 base; unmatched junction nucleotides: 5. The CDR3 DNA reads TGCGCCAGCAGCTTGAGCGGGGTTTTTTCCTACAATGAGCAGTTCTTC. It translates to CASSLSGVFSYNEQFF.

This clone came up a few times. The chain has TRBV5-1 and TRBJ2-3; D uncertain. The ends were cut back, 0 bases at V and 4 bases at J, with 9 bases in the middle. The CDR3 totals 14 residues. Germline lookup yields CDR1 SGHRS and CDR2 YFSETQ. The CDR3 nucleotides are TGCGCCAGCAGCTTGGATGAAGGTTCAGATACGCAGTATTTT. Translated: CASSLDEGSDTQYF.

The chain carries TRBV11-2 and TRBJ2-5; D remains unclear. CDR3 length: 12 amino acids. Looked up from germline, CDR1 is SGHAT and CDR2 is FQNNGV. The V and J ends lost 8 bases and 1 base respectively, with 8 bases between them. CDR3 loop: CASARIQETQYF. Here the CDR3 DNA reads TGTGCCAGCGCCAGGATCCAAGAGACCCAGTACTTC.

The chain couples TRBV7-2 to TRBJ2-2; TRBD2 matches at 14 bases. This CDR3 contains 16 residues. Trimming took 6 bases from V and 6 from J; bases not matched to a gene: 6. In germline, CDR1 is SGHTA, CDR2 FQGNSA. The CDR3: CASRYPGLAGAGELFF. DNA of the CDR3: TGTGCCAGCAGATATCCGGGACTAGCGGGAGCCGGGGAGCTGTTTTTT. Looking up the rest from reference TRBV7-2 and TRBJ2-2 gives the full variable domain: GAGVSQSPSNKVTEKGKDVELRCDPISGHTALYWYRQSLGQGLEFLIYFQGNSAPDKSGLPSDRFSAERTGGSVSTLTIQRTQQEDSAVYLCASRYPGLAGAGELFFGEGSRLTVL.

The sample holds a few counts of this clone. The chain joins TRBV7-2 to TRBJ2-3; D is unclear. Germline loops: CDR1 SGHTA, CDR2 FQGNSA. The V and J ends lost 5 bases and 6 bases respectively, with 9 bases between them. The CDR3 spans 12 residues. CDR3 region: CASSESRDTQYF. As DNA, the CDR3 is TGTGCCAGCAGCGAGTCCAGGGATACGCAGTATTTT.

This CDR3 is CASGGLHNEQFF. DNA of the CDR3: TGTGCCAGTGGGGGGCTACACAATGAGCAGTTCTTC. The chain has TRBV10-3 and TRBJ2-1; D possibly matches TRBD1 or TRBD2 (6 bases each). The length of the CDR3 is 12 residues. V was trimmed by 10 bases and J by 5 bases, leaving 12 bases between them. Germline V gives CDR1 ENHRY, CDR2 SYGVKD.

This clone was picked up a small number of times. This sample also contains other DNA sequences that code for the same CDR3. The rearrangement joins TRBV7-9 to TRBJ2-1; D call uncertain. This CDR3 is 14 amino acids long. Trimming shortened V by 2 bases and J by 3 bases, and 8 bases separated the two germline ends. Per germline, CDR1 SEHNR and CDR2 FQNEAQ (reference sequence). The CDR3 spells CASSLSGSYNEQFF. DNA of the CDR3: TGTGCCAGCAGCTTATCGGGCAGCTACAATGAGCAGTTCTTC. The whole variable domain, filled in from reference TRBV7-9 and TRBJ2-1, reads DTGVSQNPRHKITKRGQNVTFRCDPISEHNRLYWYRQTLGQGPEFLTYFQNEAQLEKSRLLSDRFSAERPKGSFSTLEIQRTEQGDSAMYLCASSLSGSYNEQFFGPGTRLTVL.

The V call is TRBV5-1, the J call TRBJ2-1; D is unresolved. CDR3 size: 14 residues. Trimming took 7 bases from V and 5 from J, leaving 16 bases between them. Germline CDR1 and CDR2: SGHRS and YFSETQ. Written as DNA, the CDR3 is TGCGCCAGCGGCTCGGGCCCGTCTAACAATGAGCAGTTCTTC. Translated: CASGSGPSNNEQFF.

This clone was seen only a few times. The rearrangement joins TRBV7-2 to TRBJ2-7, with 7 bases fitting TRBD1. V dropped 8 bases and J dropped 3; count of bases not matched to a gene: 10. Per germline, CDR1 SGHTA and CDR2 FQGNSA. The CDR3 runs 14 residues. The CDR3 nucleotides are TGTGCCAGCGCACAGGGGAACACTCTCTACGAGCAGTACTTC. Residues: CASAQGNTLYEQYF.

V gene TRBV7-3 combines with J gene TRBJ2-1; D gene uncertain. The germline V and J ends were trimmed by 8 bases and 5 bases, with 13 bases remaining between them. The CDR3 length is 13 residues. Germline values: CDR1 SGHTA, CDR2 FQGTGA. CDR3 DNA sequence: TGTGCCAGCGGACCACTCAACAACAATGAGCAGTTCTTC. Protein: CASGPLNNNEQFF.

The CDR3 loop reads CASSSGPLNTEAFF. In DNA form, the CDR3 reads TGTGCCAGCAGCTCCGGCCCACTGAACACTGAAGCTTTCTTT. V gene TRBV4-2 combines with J gene TRBJ1-1, with D uncertain. The CDR3 is made up of 14 amino acids. Trimming removed 5 bases at V and 0 bases at J, with 10 bases between. CDR1 is LGHNA, CDR2 YNFKEQ, per germline.

This clone was recorded once. V gene TRBV2 combines with J gene TRBJ2-7; 11 bases are shared with TRBD2. The V and J ends lost 7 bases and 5 bases, in that order; junction bases with no gene match: 10. There are 15 residues in the CDR3. The germline V gene encodes CDR1 SNHLY and CDR2 FYNNEI. For the CDR3, the DNA is TGTGCCAGCACCGCCCAGACTAGCGGGACTAACGAGCAGTACTTC. This codes for CASTAQTSGTNEQYF.

This clone turned up a few times. The rearrangement links TRBV11-1 to TRBJ2-5, with 9 nucleotides matching TRBD1. J was trimmed by 5 bases and V by 5 bases; bases with no gene match: 9. The CDR3 consists of 15 residues. Germline loops: CDR1 SGHAT, CDR2 FQDESV (reference sequence). This CDR3 reads CASSAGQGMWETQYF. CDR3 DNA sequence: TGTGCCAGCAGCGCTGGACAGGGGATGTGGGAGACCCAGTACTTC.